The text below deals with one TCR beta chain. There are 13 residues in the CDR3. Germline CDR1 and CDR2: MNHNS and SASEGT. With 8 bases removed from V and 0 bases from J, the gap between germline ends came to 8 bases. The data belong to a study of early stage breast cancer tumors. Repertoires were generated with immunoSEQ multiplex PCR, while TCRdb's copy carries only in-frame clones and drops some. The sample carries over 1,500 clones, roughly two thirds recorded once. The chain carries TRBV6-1 and TRBJ1-3; the D is unclear. This receptor was obtained from a person in their 40s with breast cancer. The source material was normal breast tissue next to the tumor. CDR3: CASVPDSGNTIYF. CDR3 nucleotides: TGTGCCAGCGTACCAGACTCTGGAAACACCATATATTTT.